Presented here are 18 T cell receptor beta chains from one specimen sequenced in a study of blood T cell repertoires in COVID-19. Some clones are missing from TCRdb's copy, which holds only in-frame ones; the method was immunoSEQ multiplex PCR. There are some 41,000 clones in the sample; 75% to 85% occur only once, and roughly 8.2% lies in the top ten. The specimen was peripheral blood. The receptors were gathered from a man aged 80 or over in a cohort sampled during active COVID-19.

The rearrangement joins TRBV27 to TRBJ1-2, with D tentatively TRBD1 (5 bases). CDR1 and CDR2 from the germline V gene are MNHEY and SMNVEV (reference sequence). The CDR3 spans 16 residues. V dropped 2 bases and J dropped 0 bases, with 13 bases sitting between them. The CDR3 region has the DNA TGTGCCAGCAGTTTAAAGGCGACAGTAACTAACTATGGCTACACCTTC. Protein: CASSLKATVTNYGYTF.

This chain joins TRBV7-6 and TRBJ2-7, with 8 positions matching TRBD2. With V trimmed by 0 bases and J by 2 bases, 18 bases remained unmatched. The CDR3 has 20 residues. CDR1 is SGHVS and CDR2 is FNYEAQ in the germline V gene. The CDR3 sequence is CASSLALGIAGSQQPYEQYF. Here the CDR3 DNA reads TGTGCCAGCAGCTTAGCGCTTGGAATAGCGGGATCCCAACAACCCTACGAGCAGTACTTC.

This sequence joins TRBV9 and TRBJ1-1; D is perhaps TRBD1 (5 bases). CDR1 and CDR2 (germline): SGDLS, YYNGEE. The V end was cut by 0 bases, the J end by 7 bases, with 13 bases between. The CDR3 loop spans 14 amino acids. The CDR3 region has the DNA TGTGCCAGCAGCGTAGACCAGGGAGGGGTTGAAGCTTTCTTT. Its protein product is CASSVDQGGVEAFF. Based on the CDR3 plus reference TRBV9 and TRBJ1-1, the full variable domain is DSGVTQTPKHLITATGQRVTLRCSPRSGDLSVYWYQQSLDQGLQFLIQYYNGEERAKGNILERFSAQQFPDLHSELNLSSLELGDSALYFCASSVDQGGVEAFFGQGTRLTVV.

The gene calls are TRBV6-2 or TRBV6-3 and TRBJ2-2; TRBD1 is a possible D gene (6 bases). Trimming removed 6 bases at V and 5 bases at J, with 13 bases between. Germline lookup yields CDR1 MNHEY and CDR2 SVGEGT. This CDR3 is built from 14 residues. Written as DNA, the CDR3 is TGTGCCAGCAGCACCCCAGGGGAAACCGGGGAGCTGTTTTTT. It yields the protein CASSTPGETGELFF.

The chain links TRBV18 to TRBJ2-3; 7 positions agree with TRBD2. Trimming at V came to 5 bases and at J to 1 base, leaving 3 bases not matched to a gene. There are 14 residues in the CDR3. The germline V gene encodes CDR1 KGHSH and CDR2 LQKENI. In DNA, the CDR3 is TGTGCCAGCTCATCCACTAGCGGCACAGATACGCAGTATTTT. It encodes CASSSTSGTDTQYF.

The CDR3 DNA sequence: TGTGCCAGCAGCCCCCGCGCCGGGTCGGCCTACAATGAGCAGTTCTTC. Its protein is CASSPRAGSAYNEQFF. The chain is built from TRBV3-1 (or the pseudogene TRBV3-2) and TRBJ2-1; D gene ambiguous. The CDR3 extends over 16 amino acids. The V gene lost 4 bases and the J gene lost 2 bases, with 15 bases spanning the gap. CDR1 is LGHDT and CDR2 is YNNKEL in the germline V gene (reference sequence).

The gene calls are TRBV5-5 and TRBJ2-7, with 9 bases lining up with TRBD1. CDR3 length: 20 residues. J lost 4 bases, V lost 0 bases, and 20 bases had no gene match. From germline, CDR1 is SGHKS and CDR2 YYEKEE (reference sequence). This chain's CDR3 is CASSLAVFSSFRDRDYEQYF. The CDR3 DNA sequence: TGTGCCAGCAGCTTGGCAGTTTTTTCAAGTTTCCGGGACAGGGATTACGAGCAGTACTTC.

J is TRBJ2-7 and V is TRBV5-4; 7 nucleotides line up with TRBD1. This CDR3 has 15 amino acids. Germline loops: CDR1 SGHNT, CDR2 YYREEE (reference sequence). V lost 1 base, J lost 9 bases, and 13 bases stayed unmatched. Here the CDR3 reads CASSLNRQGSIGQYF. The CDR3 bases are TGTGCCAGCAGCTTGAACAGACAGGGTAGTATAGGGCAGTACTTC.

V usage is TRBV9 and J usage is TRBJ2-7, with 7 bases identical to TRBD2. This CDR3 contains 15 residues. Germline CDR1 SGDLS, CDR2 YYNGEE. J gave up 3 bases and V 0 bases, and 6 bases lay outside the gene matches. CDR3 region: CASSVASSGYYEQYF. Here the CDR3 DNA reads TGTGCCAGCAGCGTAGCTTCTAGCGGATACTACGAGCAGTACTTC.

This clone has more than one count but fewer than ten. V usage is TRBV4-1 and J usage is TRBJ1-1, with TRBD1 matching over 8 bases. Germline lookup yields CDR1 MGHRA and CDR2 YSYEKL. CDR3 size: 13 residues. V lost 3 bases to trimming and J lost 4 bases; unmatched junction nucleotides: 1. This chain's CDR3 is CASSHQGATEAFF. CDR3 DNA: TGCGCCAGCAGCCATCAGGGGGCCACTGAAGCTTTCTTT.

The chain uses TRBV28 and TRBJ1-2, with TRBD1 matching over 8 bases. The V and J ends lost 4 bases and 3 bases, in that order; junction bases with no gene match: 4. The germline gives CDR1 MDHEN, CDR2 SYDVKM. The CDR3 is made up of 14 amino acids. CDR3 nucleotide sequence: TGTGCCAGCAGTTCGACAGGGGACGACTATGGCTACACCTTC. Translation gives CASSSTGDDYGYTF.

The chain employs TRBV4-3 and TRBJ2-6; TRBD2 might be the D (6 bases). From germline, CDR1 is LGHNA and CDR2 YSLEER. V dropped 0 bases and J dropped 4 bases, with 13 bases sitting between them. The length of the CDR3 is 17 residues. The CDR3 DNA sequence: TGCGCCAGCAGCCAAGAAGGAGGGGCGCAAGGGGCCAACGTCCTGACTTTC. Translation: CASSQEGGAQGANVLTF.

The V gene is TRBV24-1, the J gene TRBJ1-4; a weak D match, TRBD1 (5 bases). Germline values: CDR1 KGHDR, CDR2 SFDVKD. V was shortened by 3 bases and J by 0 bases, with 7 bases between the two germline ends. CDR3 length: 15 amino acids. DNA of the CDR3: TGTGCCACCAGTGATGACAGATCAACTAATGAAAAACTGTTTTTT. It translates to CATSDDRSTNEKLFF.

The J gene is TRBJ1-1, the V gene TRBV6-4; D remains unclear. The CDR3 runs 12 residues. V dropped 6 bases and J dropped 4 bases, with 9 bases sitting between them. Looked up from germline, CDR1 is MRHNA and CDR2 is SNTAGT. CDR3 in amino acids: CASSTLSTEAFF. The CDR3 DNA follows: TGTGCCAGCAGCACCCTGAGCACTGAAGCTTTCTTT.

V is TRBV30 and J is TRBJ2-7; 7 nucleotides agree with TRBD2. CDR3 length: 14 amino acids. Germline trimming cut 5 bases from V and 0 bases from J; bases unmatched to any gene: 7. CDR1 and CDR2 (germline): GTSNPN, SVGIG (reference sequence). As DNA, the CDR3 is TGTGCCTGGGCCCGCGGGGGAAGCTCCTACGAGCAGTACTTC. Protein: CAWARGGSSYEQYF.

To note about this clone: A read error may account for a junction end that differs from germline. This sequence joins TRBV25-1 and TRBJ1-1, with D possibly TRBD1 on 5 matching bases. The germline V gene has CDR1 MGHDK and CDR2 SYGVNS. This CDR3 region has 17 residues. CDR3 nucleotide sequence: TGTGCCAGCAGTGAATATAAAGGGGCGGAGGGGAACTCTGAAGCTTTCTTT. Translating it yields CASSEYKGAEGNSEAFF.

This rearrangement joins TRBV19 to TRBJ1-5; no firm D call. Trimming shortened V by 3 bases and J by 0 bases, and 9 bases separated the two germline ends. Per germline, CDR1 LNHDA and CDR2 SQIVND (reference sequence). The CDR3 is made up of 15 amino acids. CDR3: CASSIVLPSNQPQHF. For the CDR3, the DNA is TGTGCCAGTAGTATTGTACTCCCTAGCAATCAGCCCCAGCATTTT.

The table lists this clone with a count of one. This rearrangement joins TRBV30 to TRBJ2-7, with a possible D match to TRBD2 (5 bases). Trimming took off 3 bases at V and 2 bases at J, with 5 bases between the two ends. In germline, CDR1 is GTSNPN, CDR2 SVGIG (reference sequence). The CDR3 runs 11 residues. The CDR3 DNA is TGTGCCTGGAGCGGGGCCTACGAGCAGTACTTC. This encodes CAWSGAYEQYF.